This T cell receptor beta chain was captured in a study of Graves' ophthalmopathy and Graves' hyperthyroidism. The ends were cut back, 6 bases at V and 2 bases at J, with 14 bases in the middle. Germline CDR1 and CDR2: MNHEY and SMNVEV (reference sequence). The CDR3 extends over 14 amino acids. Amplified TCR beta CDR3 regions were obtained using RNA transcripts as template. First-round RT-PCR used HTBI primers; second-round multiplex PCR followed. TCRdb redid the calling of the multiplex PCR reads with MiXCR, one entry per CDR3 protein. The profile shows approximately 500,000 distinct CDR3 sequences, approximately 14% of them singletons. This clonotype was seen at least ten times.

This receptor was taken from a woman in her 30s with Graves' ophthalmopathy. The sample consisted of blood. The chain couples TRBV27 to TRBJ2-7; tentatively, D is TRBD1 (5 bases). The CDR3 spells CASRRDSYTYEQYF. As DNA, the CDR3 is TGTGCCAGCAGGCGAGACAGCTATACCTACGAGCAGTACTTC.